This section outlines one T cell receptor (beta chain) sequence together with its context. Its antigen is as yet unknown. Each CDR3 protein is one row after TCRdb ran MiXCR on the 5' RACE reads. The data show about 450,000 distinct CDR3 sequences, 20% to 30% seen once. The CDR3 consists of 15 residues. Germline assignment: CDR1 LGHDT and CDR2 YNNKEL (reference sequence). Trimming left V 1 base short and J 4 bases short, with 13 bases between. This sample was taken from a study of T-cell memory formation after mild COVID-19. Study results and limitations: Researchers found some responding clones in pre-infection memory, a sign that cross-reactive memory joined. Most CD4+ clones that shrank were in CM and EM, while CD8+ ones turned up in EMRA.

This chain connects TRBV3-1 to TRBJ1-2, with a weak D call TRBD1 (5 bases). This receptor was taken from an adult woman who had mild COVID-19 (a few samples of this study predate the infection). Cell type and time point are not known. Sequenced input: PBMCs or a T cell subset sorted from them (not recorded which). The CDR3 DNA reads TGTGCCAGCAGCCAAGTCTCTGGGGCTGGCTATGGCTACACCTTC. It specifies CASSQVSGAGYGYTF. Combining the CDR3 with reference TRBV3-1 and TRBJ1-2 gives the whole variable domain DTAVSQTPKYLVTQMGNDKSIKCEQNLGHDTMYWYKQDSKKFLKIMFSYNNKELIINETVPNRFSPKSPDKAHLNLHINSLELGDSAVYFCASSQVSGAGYGYTFGSGTRLTVV.